Shown below are 22 T cell receptor beta chains from a single sample sequenced in a study of persistence of HIV-infected CD4 T cells. The immunoSEQ assay was version 4, run in survey mode. TCRdb keeps only in-frame clones here, not all; method: immunoSEQ multiplex PCR. In the table there are 24,000 or so clones, over 65% of which are singletons. The stimulus was an HIV-1 Gag 15-mer peptide pool, 0.8 to 1 ug/peptide/mL. Responding CD4+ T cells were sorted by upregulation of both CD40 ligand and CD69. These receptors have no known antigen. The sequencing here drew on CD4+ T cells sorted from PBMCs after roughly 17-hour stimulation, taken from a patient who received antiretroviral therapy. These receptor sequences come from an adult man with HIV who was CMV-seropositive.

CDR3 coding DNA: TGTGCCAGCAGCTTGGACAGGGGCTCAAATTCACCCCTCCACTTT. Translation gives CASSLDRGSNSPLHF. V is TRBV5-4 and J is TRBJ1-6; 7 bases are a match to TRBD1. The CDR3 runs 15 residues. V gave up 0 bases and J gave up 7 bases; unmatched junction bases: 4. Germline values: CDR1 SGHNT, CDR2 YYREEE (reference sequence).

This clone was observed once. The chain uses TRBV19 and TRBJ2-1; unclear D gene. The CDR3 totals 16 residues. Trimming pared 6 bases from V and 0 bases from J, leaving 15 bases between. Germline V lookup: CDR1 LNHDA, CDR2 SQIVND (reference sequence). CDR3 in amino acids: CASRPVGSSSYNEQFF. The CDR3 DNA follows: TGTGCCAGTAGACCTGTAGGTTCTAGCTCCTACAATGAGCAGTTCTTC.

The rearrangement links TRBV13 to TRBJ2-6; a possible D gene is TRBD1 (5 bases). The V end was cut by 3 bases, the J end by 4 bases, with 22 bases between. This CDR3 region has 19 residues. Germline CDR1 PRHDT, CDR2 FYEKMQ (reference sequence). The CDR3 DNA reads as TGTGCCAGCAGCTTCGAACCTCCGATGACAGTTCTGGGGGCCAACGTCCTGACTTTC. Protein product: CASSFEPPMTVLGANVLTF. Supplemented by reference TRBV13 and TRBJ2-6, the full variable domain reads AAGVIQSPRHLIKEKRETATLKCYPIPRHDTVYWYQQGPGQDPQFLISFYEKMQSDKGSIPDRFSAQQFSDYHSELNMSSLELGDSALYFCASSFEPPMTVLGANVLTFGAGSRLTVL.

The chain employs TRBV5-1 and TRBJ2-1; D might be TRBD1 (5 bases). CDR1 and CDR2 from the germline V gene are SGHRS and YFSETQ. The CDR3 extends over 14 amino acids. V lost 0 bases and J lost 7, with 11 bases in between. CDR3 nucleotide sequence: TGCGCCAGCAGCTTGGCAGGGTCGGGTAATGAGCAGTTCTTC. Translating gives CASSLAGSGNEQFF.

A few counts support this clone. The chain carries TRBV7-9 and TRBJ1-1; no firm D call. This CDR3 is built from 13 residues. Germline V gene data show CDR1 as SEHNR and CDR2 as FQNEAQ (reference sequence). V lost 4 bases to trimming and J lost 1 base, with 7 bases between them. The CDR3: CASSYQENTEAFF. CDR3 nucleotides: TGTGCCAGCAGCTACCAGGAGAACACTGAAGCTTTCTTT.

The chain has TRBV3-1 (or the pseudogene TRBV3-2) and TRBJ2-2; unclear D gene. V gave up 3 bases and J gave up 7 bases, with 9 bases separating them. The germline V gene encodes CDR1 LGHDT and CDR2 YNNKEL (reference sequence). The CDR3 covers 13 residues. CDR3 sequence reads: CASSHSSSGELFF. For the CDR3, the DNA is TGTGCCAGCAGCCATAGCTCCAGCGGGGAGCTGTTTTTT.

This clone was picked up one time. The J gene is TRBJ2-3, the V gene TRBV7-3; 11 positions agree with TRBD2. CDR3 length equals 15 residues. V dropped 5 bases and J dropped 3; count of bases not matched to a gene: 4. Germline CDR1 reads SGHTA; CDR2 reads FQGTGA. The CDR3 sequence: CASSKRTSGTDTQYF. In nucleotides, the CDR3 is TGTGCCAGCAGCAAAAGGACTAGCGGGACAGATACGCAGTATTTT.

This sequence joins TRBV5-4 and TRBJ2-3; D is perhaps TRBD1 (5 bases). Germline lookup yields CDR1 SGHNT and CDR2 YYREEE (reference sequence). Trimming took 2 bases from V and 7 from J, leaving 17 bases between them. The length of the CDR3 is 15 residues. The CDR3 DNA follows: TGTGCCAGCAGCTTAACCAGTGGACATGGAAATACGCAGTATTTT. This translates into CASSLTSGHGNTQYF. The variable domain in full, completed from reference TRBV5-4 and TRBJ2-3, reads ETGVTQSPTHLIKTRGQQVTLRCSSQSGHNTVSWYQQALGQGPQFIFQYYREEENGRGNFPPRFSGLQFPNYSSELNVNALELDDSALYLCASSLTSGHGNTQYFGPGTRLTVL.

This clone was seen more than once but under ten times. The gene calls are TRBV7-3 and TRBJ2-2; no clear D. The V gene's germline CDR1 is SGHTA and CDR2 FQGTGA. The CDR3 sequence is 15 residues long. V dropped 3 bases and J dropped 5 bases, with 13 bases sitting between them. The CDR3 DNA follows: TGTGCCAGCAGCTTCGGTACCCAAGGGACCGGGGAGCTGTTTTTT. It is translated as CASSFGTQGTGELFF.

The genes are TRBV6-5 and TRBJ2-1; 7 nucleotides match TRBD1. Germline V lookup: CDR1 MNHEY, CDR2 SVGAGI. The CDR3 is 15 amino acids. V shed 7 bases and J 6 bases; nucleotides not matched to a gene: 12. The CDR3 spells CASTQRGLAGNEQFF. The CDR3 coding sequence is TGTGCCAGCACCCAGAGGGGGCTAGCCGGCAATGAGCAGTTCTTC.

J is TRBJ2-1 and V is TRBV5-1, with a tentative D call TRBD1 (6 bases). V gave up 1 base and J gave up 11 bases, with 13 bases separating them. Per germline, CDR1 SGHRS and CDR2 YFSETQ. This CDR3 has 13 residues. The CDR3 region is CASSLSPDRQQFF. The CDR3 region has the DNA TGCGCCAGCAGCTTGTCACCTGACAGGCAGCAGTTCTTC.

The gene calls are TRBV24-1 and TRBJ1-2; D ambiguous. This CDR3 has 12 residues. Germline V lookup: CDR1 KGHDR, CDR2 SFDVKD. V was clipped by 4 bases and J by 5 bases, with 7 bases between them. The CDR3 loop reads CATSDGLYGYTF. The CDR3 DNA is TGTGCCACCAGTGACGGACTTTATGGCTACACCTTC.

Only a few counts were recorded for this clone. The V call is TRBV6-5, the J call TRBJ1-1, with D perhaps TRBD1 (5 bases). The CDR3 has 12 residues. The germline V gene has CDR1 MNHEY and CDR2 SVGAGI. In DNA, the CDR3 is TGTGAGGAGAGGGCGGGGGACACTGAAGCTTTCTTT. Its translation: CEERAGDTEAFF.

The chain employs TRBV28 and TRBJ1-2; 10 bases agree with TRBD1. The CDR3 sequence is 15 residues long. J was trimmed by 5 bases and V by 6 bases; bases with no gene match: 9. Germline V gene lookup returns CDR1 MDHEN and CDR2 SYDVKM. This chain's CDR3 is CASSKDRGQIYGYTF. In DNA, the CDR3 is TGTGCCAGCAGCAAAGACAGGGGGCAAATTTATGGCTACACCTTC.

The genes are TRBV9 and TRBJ1-2; D may be TRBD1 (6 bases). V lost 0 bases and J 7 bases, leaving 10 bases between the germline ends. The germline gives CDR1 SGDLS, CDR2 YYNGEE. The CDR3 loop spans 13 amino acids. The CDR3 loop reads CASSVDRVGGYTF. The CDR3 region has the DNA TGTGCCAGCAGCGTAGACAGGGTTGGTGGCTACACCTTC.

This chain connects TRBV6-5 to TRBJ2-3; possibly TRBD2 for D (7 bases). In germline, CDR1 is MNHEY, CDR2 SVGAGI. V lost 6 bases and J 6 bases, leaving 16 bases between the germline ends. The CDR3 runs to 14 residues. The CDR3 DNA reads as TGTGCCAGCAGACCCACGGGGGGCAGCGATACGCAGTATTTT. It codes for CASRPTGGSDTQYF.

The chain links TRBV5-1 to TRBJ2-3, with 8 bases matching TRBD2. The CDR3 runs 18 residues. The V segment lost 0 bases and the J segment 6 bases; nucleotides outside the gene matches: 15. Germline V gene data show CDR1 as SGHRS and CDR2 as YFSETQ. CDR3 bases: TGCGCCAGCAGCTTGGGCGTTTCAAGCGGGGGCCGACGGGATACGCAGTATTTT. Translation: CASSLGVSSGGRRDTQYF.

In its sample, this clone was seen a few times. The chain links TRBV7-8 to TRBJ2-7; 10 bases match TRBD1. The V segment lost 5 bases and the J segment 3 bases; nucleotides outside the gene matches: 7. Germline-derived CDR1 and CDR2 are SGHVS and FQNEAQ. This CDR3 is built from 15 residues. The CDR3 loop is CASSHPGQGFYEQYF. The CDR3, as DNA: TGTGCCAGCAGCCACCCGGGACAGGGGTTCTACGAGCAGTACTTC.

The chain has TRBV5-1 and TRBJ2-1; TRBD2 matches 11 bases. With 5 bases clipped from V and 8 bases from J, the junction kept 6 bases outside the gene matches. CDR1 is SGHRS and CDR2 is YFSETQ in the germline V gene. This CDR3 region has 14 residues. The CDR3 is CASSSGGALYEQFF. The CDR3 nucleotides read TGCGCCAGCAGTAGCGGGGGGGCCCTCTATGAGCAGTTCTTC.

Details on this clone: The same CDR3 arises from other DNA sequences in this sample as well. The CDR3 here is CASSGASSGNTIYF. Written as DNA, the CDR3 is TGTGCCAGCAGCGGCGCCAGCTCTGGAAACACCATATATTTT. The J gene is TRBJ1-3, the V gene TRBV9; D gene unclear. This CDR3 comprises 14 residues. V lost 3 bases, J lost 0 bases, and 7 bases lay in between. Germline V gene lookup returns CDR1 SGDLS and CDR2 YYNGEE.

This chain uses TRBV19 with TRBJ2-7; no firm D call. Deletions cut 4 bases from V and 2 bases from J, with 12 bases between. The CDR3 extends over 14 amino acids. Germline CDR1 LNHDA, CDR2 SQIVND (reference sequence). CDR3 protein: CASSKPTTPYEQYF. CDR3 nucleotide sequence: TGTGCCAGTAGTAAACCCACAACCCCCTACGAGCAGTACTTC.

The chain links TRBV27 to TRBJ1-1; a weak D match, TRBD1 (5 bases). Trimming cost V 6 bases and J 6 bases, with 17 bases left between them. Germline V gene sequence: CDR1 MNHEY, CDR2 SMNVEV (reference sequence). CDR3 length: 14 residues. Here the CDR3 DNA reads TGTGCCAGCAGCCTGACTCAGGGTCTCTCTGAAGCTTTCTTT. It encodes CASSLTQGLSEAFF.